The clone carrying this TCR beta chain has only a few counts. TCRdb ran MiXCR on the RT-PCR reads and lists one entry per CDR3 protein. The sample contains 650,000 to 800,000 distinct CDR3 sequences, more than 13% of which appear only once. Germline V gene lookup returns CDR1 SGHRS and CDR2 YFSETQ. The V and J ends lost 5 bases and 0 bases respectively, with 10 bases between them. The CDR3 is 14 amino acids. V is TRBV5-1 and J is TRBJ2-3; perhaps TRBD1 as D (6 bases). The receptor comes from a female donor in good health, serving as a healthy control. Sequencing was done on a sample of memory CD4+ T cells from blood. This chain's CDR3 is CASRQDSSTDTQYF. In DNA, the CDR3 is TGCGCCAGCAGGCAGGACAGTAGCACAGATACGCAGTATTTT.